The T cell receptor (beta chain) described here comes from a study of cytomegalovirus exposure and HLA in healthy donors. The CDR3 loop spans 14 amino acids. Germline CDR1 MNHEY, CDR2 SVGAGI. V was clipped by 5 bases and J by 0 bases, with 11 bases between them. Whole-study results and caveats: Later genetic work tied a missense DCLRE1C variant to beta-chain V and J trimming. The authors judged a highly shared variant cluster likely a sequencing artifact.

The PCR made use of 60 Vbeta and 13 Jbeta primers. Sequencing used immunoSEQ multiplex PCR; TCRdb keeps in-frame clones, though not all of them. The profile shows about 190,000 clones, about four fifths of them singletons. A note on this clone: The antigen is not known.

The specimen sequenced was PBMCs. The TCR sequence derives from a young woman in good health and CMV-seronegative. The rearrangement joins TRBV6-5 to TRBJ2-7, with no clear D. The CDR3 bases are TGTGCCAGCAGTCGTCTCGATAGCTCCTACGAGCAGTACTTC. Its protein is CASSRLDSSYEQYF.